The rows below give T cell receptor beta chains drawn from one sample of a study of control samples from healthy donors and cancer patients. Data came from immunoSEQ multiplex PCR; TCRdb stores just in-frame clones and leaves some out. Of tens of thousands of clones listed, around 87% are singletons. The sequenced material came from PBMCs. These receptors came from a woman aged 55-70 years with lung cancer. Both conserved end residues are part of each CDR3. Each record gives: clone size, V gene, D gene, J gene, CDR3 DNA, CDR3 protein. D genes are given only for firm matches. Clone size is given for some rows only: seen once, a few or many times, or a class if the clone is expanded.

abundance: -; v_gene: TRBV7-2; d_gene: -; j_gene: TRBJ2-1; CDR3nt: TGTGCCAGCAGCTTAGTTTCGTTGGGGAAGGGGTCCTACAATGAGCAGTTCTTC; CDR3aa: CASSLVSLGKGSYNEQFF
abundance: -; v_gene: TRBV3-1/TRBV3-2; d_gene: -; j_gene: TRBJ2-3; CDR3nt: TGTGCCAGCAGCCCAACAGGGACTAGCACAGATACGCAGTATTTT; CDR3aa: CASSPTGTSTDTQYF
abundance: -; v_gene: TRBV11-2; d_gene: -; j_gene: TRBJ1-1; CDR3nt: TGTGCCAGCAGCCTAATCCAAAACACTGAAGCTTTCTTT; CDR3aa: CASSLIQNTEAFF
abundance: -; v_gene: TRBV28; d_gene: -; j_gene: TRBJ1-4; CDR3nt: TGTGCCAGCAGGAGACTCCTTAATGAAAAACTGTTTTTT; CDR3aa: CASRRLLNEKLFF
abundance: -; v_gene: TRBV7-9; d_gene: -; j_gene: TRBJ2-3; CDR3nt: TGTGCCAGCAGCTTGGTGGCAGATACGCAGTATTTT; CDR3aa: CASSLVADTQYF
abundance: -; v_gene: TRBV5-1; d_gene: -; j_gene: TRBJ2-1; CDR3nt: TGCGCCAGCAGCTTGGCACTATCAGATGAGCAGTTCTTC; CDR3aa: CASSLALSDEQFF
abundance: -; v_gene: TRBV28; d_gene: -; j_gene: TRBJ2-7; CDR3nt: TGTGCCAGCAGTTTACCCGGGACAAGCTACGAGCAGTACTTC; CDR3aa: CASSLPGTSYEQYF
abundance: once; v_gene: TRBV6-5; d_gene: -; j_gene: TRBJ1-1; CDR3nt: TGTGCCAGCAGGAAGGAACGAGCTTTCTTT; CDR3aa: CASRKERAFF
abundance: -; v_gene: TRBV30; d_gene: -; j_gene: TRBJ1-5; CDR3nt: TGTGCCTGGAGTGGACCAGGGGACGGCCAGCCCCAGCATTTT; CDR3aa: CAWSGPGDGQPQHF
abundance: -; v_gene: TRBV7-3; d_gene: -; j_gene: TRBJ1-1; CDR3nt: TGTGCCAGCAGCTTTTACAGGAACACTGAAGCTTTCTTT; CDR3aa: CASSFYRNTEAFF
abundance: -; v_gene: TRBV30; d_gene: -; j_gene: TRBJ2-3; CDR3nt: TGTGCCTGGAACCGGGCAGATACGCAGTATTTT; CDR3aa: CAWNRADTQYF
abundance: -; v_gene: TRBV6-5; d_gene: TRBD1; j_gene: TRBJ1-5; CDR3nt: TGTGCCAGCATACGGGACAGGGGCGGCAATCAGCCCCAGCATTTT; CDR3aa: CASIRDRGGNQPQHF
abundance: -; v_gene: TRBV5-3; d_gene: -; j_gene: TRBJ1-5; CDR3nt: TGTGCCAGAAGCTTGGCGGGGACTAATCAGCCCCAGCATTTT; CDR3aa: CARSLAGTNQPQHF
abundance: -; v_gene: TRBV19; d_gene: -; j_gene: TRBJ2-7; CDR3nt: TGTGCCAGTAGGCGAGACGGGAACCTGGACGAGCAGTACTTC; CDR3aa: CASRRDGNLDEQYF
abundance: -; v_gene: TRBV28; d_gene: -; j_gene: TRBJ1-3; CDR3nt: TGTGCCAGCAGTGCGGGGGGAGTCTCTCGGGACACCATATATTTT; CDR3aa: CASSAGGVSRDTIYF
abundance: -; v_gene: TRBV5-1; d_gene: TRBD1; j_gene: TRBJ2-7; CDR3nt: TGCGCCAGCAGCTTGGAGCCGAGGGGGCTGTCCTACGAGCAGTACTTC; CDR3aa: CASSLEPRGLSYEQYF
abundance: -; v_gene: TRBV6-6; d_gene: -; j_gene: TRBJ1-6; CDR3nt: TGTGCCAGCAGATCAACTCAGTTTTCGCCCCTCCACTTT; CDR3aa: CASRSTQFSPLHF